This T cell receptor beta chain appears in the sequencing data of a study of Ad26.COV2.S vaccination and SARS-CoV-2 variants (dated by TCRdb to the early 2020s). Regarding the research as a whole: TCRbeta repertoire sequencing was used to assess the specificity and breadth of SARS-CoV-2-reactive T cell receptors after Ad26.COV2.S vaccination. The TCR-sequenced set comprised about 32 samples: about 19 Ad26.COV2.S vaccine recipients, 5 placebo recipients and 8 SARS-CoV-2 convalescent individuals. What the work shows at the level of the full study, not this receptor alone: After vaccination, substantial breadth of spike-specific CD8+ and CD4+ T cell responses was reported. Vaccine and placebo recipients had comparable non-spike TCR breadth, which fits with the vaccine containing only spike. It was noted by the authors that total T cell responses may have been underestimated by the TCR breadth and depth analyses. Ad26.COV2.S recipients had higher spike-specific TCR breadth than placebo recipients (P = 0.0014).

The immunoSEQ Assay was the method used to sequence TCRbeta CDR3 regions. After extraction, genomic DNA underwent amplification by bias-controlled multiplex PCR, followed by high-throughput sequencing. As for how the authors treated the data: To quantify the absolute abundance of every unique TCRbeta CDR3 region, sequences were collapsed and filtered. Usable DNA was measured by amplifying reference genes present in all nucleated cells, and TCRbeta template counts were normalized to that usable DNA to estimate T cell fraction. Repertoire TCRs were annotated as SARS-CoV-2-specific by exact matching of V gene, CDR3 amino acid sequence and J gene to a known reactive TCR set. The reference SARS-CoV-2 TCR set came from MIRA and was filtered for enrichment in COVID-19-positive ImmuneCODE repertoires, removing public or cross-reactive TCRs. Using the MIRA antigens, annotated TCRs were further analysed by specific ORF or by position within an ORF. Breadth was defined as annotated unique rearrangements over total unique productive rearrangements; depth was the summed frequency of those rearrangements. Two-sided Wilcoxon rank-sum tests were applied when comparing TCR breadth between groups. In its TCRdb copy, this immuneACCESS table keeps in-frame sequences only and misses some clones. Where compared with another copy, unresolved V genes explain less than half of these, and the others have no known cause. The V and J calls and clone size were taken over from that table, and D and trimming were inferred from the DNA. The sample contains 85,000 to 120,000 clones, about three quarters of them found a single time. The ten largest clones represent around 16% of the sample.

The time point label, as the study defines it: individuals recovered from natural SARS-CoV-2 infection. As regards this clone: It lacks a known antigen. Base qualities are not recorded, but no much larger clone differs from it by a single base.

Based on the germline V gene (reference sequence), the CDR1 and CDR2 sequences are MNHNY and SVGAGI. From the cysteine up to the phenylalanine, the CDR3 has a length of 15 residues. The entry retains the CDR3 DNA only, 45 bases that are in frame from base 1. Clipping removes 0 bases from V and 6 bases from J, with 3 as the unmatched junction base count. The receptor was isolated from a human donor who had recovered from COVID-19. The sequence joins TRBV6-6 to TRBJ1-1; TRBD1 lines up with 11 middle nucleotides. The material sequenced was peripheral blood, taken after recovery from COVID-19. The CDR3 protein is CASSYSRDRGSEAFF. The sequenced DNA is TGTGCCAGCAGTTACTCCCGGGACAGGGGGTCTGAAGCTTTCTTT.